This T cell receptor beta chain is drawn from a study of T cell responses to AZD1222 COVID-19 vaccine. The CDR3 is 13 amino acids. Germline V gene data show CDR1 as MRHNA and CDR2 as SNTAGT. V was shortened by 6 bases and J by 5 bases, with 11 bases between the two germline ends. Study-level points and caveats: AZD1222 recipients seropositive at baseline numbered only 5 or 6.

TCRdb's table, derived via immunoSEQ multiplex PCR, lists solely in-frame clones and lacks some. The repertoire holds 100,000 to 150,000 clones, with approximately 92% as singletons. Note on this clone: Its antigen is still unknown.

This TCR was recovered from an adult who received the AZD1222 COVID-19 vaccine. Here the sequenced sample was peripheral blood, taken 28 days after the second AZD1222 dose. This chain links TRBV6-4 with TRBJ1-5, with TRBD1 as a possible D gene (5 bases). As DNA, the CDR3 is TGTGCCAGCAGCCCGGGGCCCGATCAGCCCCAGCATTTT. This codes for CASSPGPDQPQHF.